This T cell receptor (beta chain) is from a study of Graves' ophthalmopathy and Graves' hyperthyroidism. CDR3 size: 17 residues. Germline assignment: CDR1 SGHVS and CDR2 FQNEAQ. V lost 1 base, J lost 1 base, and 16 bases lay in between. A duration under 3 months, NOSPECS ≥4, CAS ≥3 and moderate-to-severe activity characterized the donors with ophthalmopathy. RNA transcripts were the source from which TCR beta CDR3 regions were amplified. HTBI primers were used in a first-round RT-PCR, which preceded a second-round multiplex PCR. TCRdb independently ran MiXCR on the multiplex PCR reads; one entry per CDR3 protein. In the table there are about 200,000 distinct CDR3 sequences, roughly 29% of which are singletons. This clonotype was picked up many times.

Sequencing was carried out using peripheral blood. This receptor was identified in a man aged 50 or older with Graves' ophthalmopathy. The chain has TRBV7-8 and TRBJ1-1; the D gene is possibly TRBD1 (6 bases). This CDR3 is CASSLGPAGAGNTEAFF. The CDR3 DNA sequence: TGTGCCAGCAGCTTAGGTCCGGCAGGGGCTGGGAACACTGAAGCTTTCTTT.